This TCR beta chain was obtained from a study of blood T cell repertoires in COVID-19. Study-wide background: The United States, Italy and Spain provided the acute and convalescent COVID-19 samples.

With V trimmed by 6 bases and J by 6 bases, 7 bases remained unmatched. The CDR3 spans 13 residues. Germline CDR1 and CDR2: MDHEN and SYDVKM. Seattle cases were enrolled at active infection and followed longitudinally. Data came from immunoSEQ multiplex PCR; TCRdb stores just in-frame clones and leaves some out. The repertoire holds about 270,000 clones, with 86% as singletons. The sequenced sample was peripheral blood. The chain employs TRBV28 and TRBJ2-7; 8 bases align to TRBD1. The source is a woman in her 70s with COVID-19, enrolled during active disease. Here the CDR3 reads CASSPPGQGEQYF. The CDR3 DNA sequence: TGTGCCAGCAGCCCACCCGGACAGGGCGAGCAGTACTTC. Full variable domain (outside the CDR3, taken from reference TRBV28 and TRBJ2-7): DVKVTQSSRYLVKRTGEKVFLECVQDMDHENMFWYRQDPGLGLRLIYFSYDVKMKEKGDIPEGYSVSREKKERFSLILESASTNQTSMYLCASSPPGQGEQYFGPGTRLTVT.